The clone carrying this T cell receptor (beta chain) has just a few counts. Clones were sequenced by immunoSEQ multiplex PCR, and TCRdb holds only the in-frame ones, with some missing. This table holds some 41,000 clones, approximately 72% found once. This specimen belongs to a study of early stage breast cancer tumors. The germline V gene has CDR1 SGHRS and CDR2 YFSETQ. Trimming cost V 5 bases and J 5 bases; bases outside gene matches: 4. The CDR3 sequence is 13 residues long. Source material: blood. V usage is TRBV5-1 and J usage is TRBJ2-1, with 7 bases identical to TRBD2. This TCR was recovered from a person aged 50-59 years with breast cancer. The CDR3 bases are TGCGCCAGCAGAGAAGCGGGAAACAATGAGCAGTTCTTC. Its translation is CASREAGNNEQFF.